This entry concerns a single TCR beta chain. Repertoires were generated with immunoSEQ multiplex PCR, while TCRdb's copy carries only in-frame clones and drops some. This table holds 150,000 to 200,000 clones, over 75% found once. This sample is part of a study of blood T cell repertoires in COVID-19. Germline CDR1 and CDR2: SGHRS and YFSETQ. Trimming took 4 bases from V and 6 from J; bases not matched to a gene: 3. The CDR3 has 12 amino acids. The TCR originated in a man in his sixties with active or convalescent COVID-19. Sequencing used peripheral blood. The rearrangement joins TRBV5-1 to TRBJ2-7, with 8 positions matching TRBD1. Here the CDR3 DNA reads TGCGCCAGCAGCCCGACAGGGGTCGAGCAGTACTTC. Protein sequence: CASSPTGVEQYF.